The 30 T cell receptor beta chains presented below share a single source sample, sequenced in a study of T cell repertoires in cytomegalovirus infection. TCRdb re-derived calls from the reads in MiXCR, one entry per CDR3 protein. The data hold about 190,000 distinct CDR3 sequences, with roughly 9% observed a single time. Material: PBMCs. The source of these receptors is a human donor in good health (CMV status not recorded). Some clones in this sample may be carry-over from other donors' samples.

At least ten counts were recorded for this clonotype. V usage is TRBV7-2 and J usage is TRBJ2-3; D possibly corresponds to TRBD1 (6 bases). CDR1 SGHTA and CDR2 FQGNSA come from the germline V gene. V gave up 0 bases and J gave up 5 bases, with 12 bases separating them. The CDR3 loop spans 15 amino acids. The CDR3 here is CASSLAGIGGDTQYF. The CDR3, as DNA: TGTGCCAGCAGCTTAGCGGGGATAGGGGGAGATACGCAGTATTTT.

The table lists this clonotype with many counts. The chain combines TRBV7-9 with TRBJ2-3, with D tentatively TRBD2 (6 bases). Trimming shortened V by 5 bases and J by 4 bases, and 13 bases separated the two germline ends. CDR1 is SEHNR and CDR2 is FQNEAQ in the germline V gene (reference sequence). CDR3 length: 14 amino acids. CDR3 protein: CASSPRESSDTQYF. CDR3 coding DNA: TGTGCCAGCAGCCCCCGGGAGTCATCAGATACGCAGTATTTT.

In this sample, this clonotype turned up many times. The chain is built from TRBV28 and TRBJ2-3; TRBD2 aligns across 14 bases. After removal of 6 bases from V and 7 bases from J, the junction contained 6 bases not matched to a gene. This CDR3 is built from 15 residues. Germline CDR1 and CDR2: MDHEN and SYDVKM. The CDR3: CASSRLAGGRNTQYF. CDR3 in DNA: TGTGCCAGCAGCCGACTAGCGGGGGGGAGGAATACGCAGTATTTT.

This clonotype was seen a few times. The rearrangement links TRBV5-1 to TRBJ1-1; tentatively, D is TRBD1 (5 bases). CDR3 length equals 15 residues. CDR1 is SGHRS, CDR2 YFSETQ, per germline. Trimming left V 4 bases short and J 0 bases short, with 13 bases between. The CDR3 region is CASSASEGLNTEAFF. DNA for the CDR3: TGCGCCAGCAGCGCCAGTGAGGGGTTGAACACTGAAGCTTTCTTT.

In the case of this clonotype: An end of the junction differs from the germline gene, which may be a read error. The chain joins TRBV28 to TRBJ1-4; no definite D call. This CDR3 is built from 14 residues. Germline V lookup: CDR1 MDHEN, CDR2 SYDVKM. The CDR3 is CASSLLSVNENLFF. The CDR3 DNA is TGTGCCAGCAGTTTACTGTCAGTTAATGAAAACCTGTTTTTT.

This clonotype was counted between two and nine times. The chain combines TRBV19 with TRBJ2-1; TRBD2 agrees at 10 bases. CDR3 length: 15 amino acids. The junction had 9 bases not matched to a gene; V was cut back by 10 bases and J by 3 bases. Per germline, CDR1 LNHDA and CDR2 SQIVND (reference sequence). The CDR3 nucleotides read TGTGCCACCATGCCGGGGACTAGCGTCTACAATGAGCAGTTCTTC. Protein product: CATMPGTSVYNEQFF.

This clonotype was recorded a few times. This chain uses TRBV10-3 with TRBJ2-3, with 7 bases matching TRBD2. Germline lookup yields CDR1 ENHRY and CDR2 SYGVKD. The CDR3 is 14 amino acids. The ends lost 10 bases at V and 6 bases at J; junction bases unmatched: 13. The CDR3 DNA follows: TGTGCCACCAAGGGACTAATTCTAGCGGATACGCAGTATTTT. It specifies CATKGLILADTQYF.

V usage is TRBV7-9 and J usage is TRBJ1-2; D perhaps matches TRBD1 (6 bases). Trimming removed 5 bases at V and 0 bases at J, with 22 bases between. The CDR3 is 18 residues long. Germline V gives CDR1 SEHNR, CDR2 FQNEAQ (reference sequence). The CDR3 sequence: CASSPSDRFPSPNYGYTF. The CDR3 DNA follows: TGTGCCAGCAGCCCATCAGACAGGTTTCCAAGTCCTAACTATGGCTACACCTTC.

This clonotype came up many times. DNA for the CDR3: TGTGCCAGCAGCCCCACCACGGGAACTACTGGAAACACCATATATTTT. This translates into CASSPTTGTTGNTIYF. This rearrangement joins TRBV7-8 to TRBJ1-3; D unresolved. Trimming took off 5 bases at V and 2 bases at J, with 16 bases between the two ends. This CDR3 has 16 residues. Germline V CDR1 and CDR2: SGHVS, FQNEAQ.

The chain links TRBV4-3 to TRBJ2-7; TRBD2 matches at 10 bases. The CDR3 loop spans 18 amino acids. Trimming cost V 1 base and J 7 bases; bases outside gene matches: 16. Germline V gene lookup returns CDR1 LGHNA and CDR2 YSLEER. Here the CDR3 DNA reads TGCGCCAGCAGCCAAGTCCCGATAGCGGGGGGCCAGGTAGATGAGCAGTACTTC. It is translated as CASSQVPIAGGQVDEQYF.

This clonotype was counted at least ten times. This chain uses TRBV7-2 with TRBJ2-2; the D is unclear. Germline V CDR1 and CDR2: SGHTA, FQGNSA. CDR3 size: 13 residues. V dropped 0 bases and J dropped 5 bases, with 4 bases sitting between them. CDR3 region: CASSLAGTGELFF. For the CDR3, the DNA is TGTGCCAGCAGCTTAGCTGGGACCGGGGAGCTGTTTTTT.

The sample holds a few counts of this clonotype. This rearrangement joins TRBV5-1 to TRBJ2-6, with 10 bases identical to TRBD1. Germline V gives CDR1 SGHRS, CDR2 YFSETQ. The CDR3 runs 19 residues. The J segment lost 2 bases and the V segment lost 4 bases, leaving 12 bases of the junction unmatched. Here the CDR3 DNA reads TGCGCCAGCAGCATTGCGACAGGGGGCGAAGGAGCTGGGGCCAACGTCCTGACTTTC. The encoded protein is CASSIATGGEGAGANVLTF.

This clonotype was found many times. V and J are TRBV6-2 or TRBV6-3 and TRBJ2-1; 7 bases match TRBD2. CDR3 length equals 17 residues. V lost 5 bases, J lost 9 bases, and 19 bases stayed unmatched. Germline V gene lookup returns CDR1 MNHEY and CDR2 SVGEGT. The CDR3 region has the DNA TGTGCCAGCAGTCGGCCCGAAGAGCGGGGAAAGTGGGGTGAGCAGTTCTTC. Translated: CASSRPEERGKWGEQFF.

The rearrangement links TRBV12-3 or TRBV12-4 to TRBJ2-1, with D possibly TRBD1 on 6 matching bases. With 7 bases removed from V and 9 bases from J, the gap between germline ends came to 19 bases. This CDR3 comprises 14 residues. The DNA of the CDR3 is TGTGCCAGCACCCCGGGACAACGGTGGGGTGAGCAGTTCTTC. This encodes CASTPGQRWGEQFF.

This clonotype has only a few counts. The chain is built from TRBV18 and TRBJ2-3; D is possibly TRBD1 or TRBD2 (5 bases each). CDR1 is KGHSH, CDR2 LQKENI, per germline. V shed 2 bases and J shed 4 bases, with 10 bases lying between them. This CDR3 comprises 14 residues. DNA of the CDR3: TGTGCCAGCTCACCAAAGGGGACCTCAGATACGCAGTATTTT. This translates into CASSPKGTSDTQYF.

This clonotype was found many times. J is TRBJ1-2 and V is TRBV7-8; perhaps TRBD1 as D (5 bases). The V end was cut by 2 bases, the J end by 4 bases, with 14 bases between. This CDR3 spans 15 amino acids. The germline gives CDR1 SGHVS, CDR2 FQNEAQ. The CDR3, as DNA: TGTGCCAGCAGCTTAACGAGTGCAGGGATCTATGGCTACACCTTC. Translated, it gives CASSLTSAGIYGYTF.

V usage is TRBV5-6 and J usage is TRBJ2-7; D is uncertain. This CDR3 contains 12 residues. The germline gives CDR1 SGHDT, CDR2 YYEEEE. Trimming shortened V by 1 base and J by 4 bases, and 6 bases separated the two germline ends. The DNA for the CDR3 is TGTGCCAGCAGCTTGCGCCAGTACGAGCAGTACTTC. Encoded protein: CASSLRQYEQYF.

The sample holds a few counts of this clonotype. The rearrangement joins TRBV19 to TRBJ2-5, with D perhaps being TRBD1 or TRBD2 (5 bases each). Germline V CDR1 and CDR2: LNHDA, SQIVND (reference sequence). The CDR3 is made up of 13 amino acids. V was clipped by 10 bases and J by 2 bases, with 14 bases between them. Here the CDR3 reads CATAGTDQETQYF. DNA of the CDR3: TGTGCCACCGCCGGGACGGATCAAGAGACCCAGTACTTC.

This chain links TRBV13 with TRBJ2-7; possibly TRBD1 or TRBD2 for D (5 bases each). Per the germline V gene, CDR1 is PRHDT and CDR2 is FYEKMQ (reference sequence). The CDR3 has 14 residues. V was shortened by 4 bases and J by 0 bases, with 10 bases between the two germline ends. CDR3 DNA sequence: TGTGCCAGCAGCTCCAGGGACCCCTCCTACGAGCAGTACTTC. The encoded protein is CASSSRDPSYEQYF.

The chain couples TRBV9 to TRBJ1-1; D remains ambiguous. This CDR3 has 15 amino acids. Looked up from germline, CDR1 is SGDLS and CDR2 is YYNGEE. V was pared by 0 bases and J by 2 bases, with 11 bases between. This CDR3 reads CASSVDSGSNTEAFF. The CDR3 DNA reads TGTGCCAGCAGCGTAGATTCGGGCAGTAACACTGAAGCTTTCTTT.

This chain uses TRBV29-1 with TRBJ2-4, with 8 bases matching TRBD2. The CDR3 loop spans 22 amino acids. The V gene's germline CDR1 is SQVTM and CDR2 ANQGSEA. The V segment lost 1 base and the J segment 5 bases; nucleotides outside the gene matches: 28. DNA for the CDR3: TGCAGCGTTGAAGCCGTAGCGGGAACGGAACTGTCCCCCTCCCCCTTACAAAACATTCAGTACTTC. Translation: CSVEAVAGTELSPSPLQNIQYF.

This clonotype has just a few counts. This chain connects TRBV7-2 to TRBJ1-2; D call uncertain. The CDR3 contains 13 residues. Trimming took 3 bases from V and 7 from J, leaving 12 bases between them. From germline, CDR1 is SGHTA and CDR2 FQGNSA. CDR3 sequence: CASSFQERIGYTF. The CDR3 nucleotides read TGTGCCAGCAGCTTTCAGGAAAGGATTGGCTACACCTTC. Looking up the rest from reference TRBV7-2 and TRBJ1-2 gives the full variable domain: GAGVSQSPSNKVTEKGKDVELRCDPISGHTALYWYRQSLGQGLEFLIYFQGNSAPDKSGLPSDRFSAERTGGSVSTLTIQRTQQEDSAVYLCASSFQERIGYTFGSGTRLTVV.

In its sample, this clonotype was seen many times. At one of its ends the junction is not consistent with the germline gene, which may arise from a read error. This chain connects TRBV12-3 or TRBV12-4 to TRBJ1-5; D is unclear. The CDR3 has 12 amino acids. The CDR3 is CASNLSNQPQHF. CDR3 DNA sequence: TGTGCCAGCAATTTAAGCAATCAGCCCCAGCATTTT.

This clonotype has a handful of counts. The V gene is TRBV6-2 or TRBV6-3, the J gene TRBJ1-1, with no clear D. V was trimmed by 6 bases and J by 9 bases, leaving 14 bases between them. Germline lookup yields CDR1 MNHEY and CDR2 SVGEGT. The length of the CDR3 is 12 residues. Here the CDR3 DNA reads TGTGCCAGCAGCCAGCAGGTTGGCAAAGCTTTCTTT. It yields the protein CASSQQVGKAFF.

The V call is TRBV27, the J call TRBJ1-5; D is uncertain. This CDR3 has 12 amino acids. The V end was cut by 5 bases, the J end by 4 bases, with 6 bases between. Germline V gene lookup returns CDR1 MNHEY and CDR2 SMNVEV (reference sequence). The CDR3: CASSKENQPQHF. The CDR3 DNA reads TGTGCCAGCAGTAAGGAAAATCAGCCCCAGCATTTT.

The CDR3 region has the DNA TGTGCCAGCAGTTATAGCGGGGGAGAGCAGTTCTTC. Amino acid sequence: CASSYSGGEQFF. V usage is TRBV6-4 and J usage is TRBJ2-1; 9 bases are shared with TRBD2. Germline CDR1 MRHNA, CDR2 SNTAGT. V lost 5 bases to trimming and J lost 10 bases; unmatched junction nucleotides: 3. The CDR3 is 12 residues long.

This clonotype was seen at least ten times. The chain has TRBV7-2 and TRBJ2-5, with D hard to call. CDR1 is SGHTA and CDR2 is FQGNSA in the germline V gene. This CDR3 contains 16 residues. Trimming took off 5 bases at V and 0 bases at J, with 16 bases between the two ends. The CDR3: CASSPPRRLNQETQYF. The CDR3, as DNA: TGTGCCAGCAGCCCCCCCCGCCGACTCAACCAAGAGACCCAGTACTTC.

This clonotype came up many times. The CDR3 sequence is CSARPLEGISNQPQHF. In DNA form, the CDR3 reads TGCAGTGCTAGACCTCTGGAGGGGATTAGCAATCAGCCCCAGCATTTT. V is TRBV20-1 and J is TRBJ1-5, with a tentative D call TRBD1 (5 bases). Trimming cost V 2 bases and J 0 bases, with 14 bases left between them. Looked up from germline, CDR1 is DFQATT and CDR2 is SNEGSKA (reference sequence). This CDR3 has 16 residues.

This clonotype was detected ten times or more. V gene TRBV5-6 combines with J gene TRBJ2-5; 8 nucleotides match TRBD2. CDR1 is SGHDT and CDR2 is YYEEEE in the germline V gene. The CDR3 is 15 amino acids. After removal of 0 bases from V and 5 bases from J, the junction contained 6 bases not matched to a gene. The CDR3 nucleotides read TGTGCCAGCAGCTTGGACGGGAGGGCCTTCGAGACCCAGTACTTC. Translation gives CASSLDGRAFETQYF.

This clonotype was found many times. The CDR3 loop reads CASSRPDRGRYGYTF. The CDR3 coding sequence is TGTGCCAGCAGCAGGCCGGACCGGGGTCGGTATGGCTACACCTTC. The chain joins TRBV7-2 to TRBJ1-2; no clear D gene. Trimming left V 5 bases short and J 5 bases short, with 18 bases between. Germline V gene lookup returns CDR1 SGHTA and CDR2 FQGNSA. The CDR3 totals 15 residues.